These T cell receptor beta chains were read from a single sample in a study of blood T cell repertoires in COVID-19. The method was immunoSEQ multiplex PCR; TCRdb's version includes in-frame clones alone and lacks a portion of them. The table lists hundreds of thousands of clones, approximately 83% of them singletons. Sequenced sample: peripheral blood. The receptors stem from a young woman with COVID-19, enrolled during active disease. CDR3s include the opening cysteine and the closing phenylalanine or tryptophan. Fields, in order: D gene, V gene, clone size, J gene, CDR3 DNA, CDR3 protein. D genes are given only for firm matches. Size tells how often a clone was seen (once, few, many) or the class of an expanded clone, and some rows leave it out.

-	TRBV11-3	-	TRBJ2-1	TGTGCCAGCAGCGGAGGACCCCCGATGTACAATGAGCAGTTCTTC	CASSGGPPMYNEQFF
-	TRBV6-5	-	TRBJ1-6	TGTGCCAGCAAGTCTCCACAGGTTGGTAATTCACCCCTCCACTTT	CASKSPQVGNSPLHF
-	TRBV5-6	few	TRBJ1-2	TGTGCCAGCAGCTTGGTTAGCAGCAGTGGCTACACCTTC	CASSLVSSSGYTF
-	TRBV18	-	TRBJ2-2	TGTGCCAGCTCACCACTTAGCGGACAAGTTACCGGGGAGCTGTTTTTT	CASSPLSGQVTGELFF
-	TRBV5-4	-	TRBJ2-5	TGTGCCAGCAGGGTTAGCGGATCCACTCTCGAGACCCAGTACTTC	CASRVSGSTLETQYF
-	TRBV25-1	-	TRBJ1-6	TGTGCCAGCAGACACTTTGACAATTTTAATTCACCCCTCCACTTT	CASRHFDNFNSPLHF
-	TRBV28	-	TRBJ1-1	TGTGCCAGCAGTAGGGGGGGGAACACTGAAGCTTTCTTT	CASSRGGNTEAFF
-	TRBV29-1	-	TRBJ1-2	TGCAGCGTTGATAAGAACGATCGGGGTATGAACTATGGCTACACCTTC	CSVDKNDRGMNYGYTF
TRBD2	TRBV18	-	TRBJ2-1	TGTGCCAGCTCACAAACGGTTTCCGGGAGGGCCTTTATCTACAATGAGCAGTTCTTC	CASSQTVSGRAFIYNEQFF
-	TRBV9	-	TRBJ2-2	TGTGCCAGCAGCGTCAGCACCGGGGAGCTGTTTTTT	CASSVSTGELFF
-	TRBV7-9	-	TRBJ1-1	TGTGCCAGCACCCGGACACTTAACACTGAAGCTTTCTTT	CASTRTLNTEAFF
TRBD1	TRBV9	-	TRBJ2-7	TGTGCCAGCAGCGGCGGGACAGGCCTTTCCTACGAGCAGTACTTC	CASSGGTGLSYEQYF
-	TRBV7-2	-	TRBJ1-5	TGTGCCAGCTCCGGGACACCTTCTCGGAATCAGCCCCAGCATTTT	CASSGTPSRNQPQHF
TRBD2	TRBV18	-	TRBJ2-1	TGTGCCAGCTCACTAGCTAGCGGGGACTACAATGAGCAGTTCTTC	CASSLASGDYNEQFF
-	TRBV4-2	-	TRBJ1-1	TGTGCCAGCAGCCAAGAAAGAGAACGTCGCGCTGAAGCTTTCTTT	CASSQERERRAEAFF
TRBD1	TRBV11-3	-	TRBJ2-7	TGTGCCAGCAGCTCGAATTCCCGGGACAGTTCCTACGAGCAGTACTTC	CASSSNSRDSSYEQYF
-	TRBV18	-	TRBJ1-1	TGTGCCAGCTCACCAAGCTTGAACACTGAAGCTTTCTTT	CASSPSLNTEAFF
-	TRBV14	-	TRBJ2-5	TGTGCCAGCAGCCAAGGGACTTTCGAGACCCAGTACTTC	CASSQGTFETQYF
TRBD1	TRBV4-2	-	TRBJ1-5	TGTGCCAGCAGCCGGACCCCTATTTTCCCCTTATTGACAGGGGGCGCAGATCAGCCCCAGCATTTT	CASSRTPIFPLLTGGADQPQHF
TRBD2	TRBV27	-	TRBJ2-3	TGTGCCAGCAGTTCTTACCAACTAGCGGGGGGAGGGGATACGCAGTATTTT	CASSSYQLAGGGDTQYF
-	TRBV5-6	-	TRBJ1-3	TGTGCCAGCAAGGGAGGACCACATGGAAACACCATATATTTT	CASKGGPHGNTIYF
-	TRBV5-4	-	TRBJ2-1	TGTGCCAGCAGCTCCTCGCGAGCAGGCTCCTACAATGAGCAGTTCTTC	CASSSSRAGSYNEQFF
-	TRBV4-1	-	TRBJ1-6	TGCGCCAGCAGCCAGTCACCGGCCGATGGAGGATCACCCCTCCACTTT	CASSQSPADGGSPLHF
TRBD2	TRBV3-1/TRBV3-2	-	TRBJ2-7	TGTGCCAGCAGCCCCTTAGCGGGAGGGCTCTACGAGCAGTACTTC	CASSPLAGGLYEQYF
TRBD1	TRBV11-3	-	TRBJ2-7	TGTGCCAGCAGCCGGGGACAGGACTACGAGCAGTACTTC	CASSRGQDYEQYF
TRBD2	TRBV6-5	-	TRBJ2-7	TGTGCCAGCAGTTACTCGATCGGGGAGGGACTCTACGAGCAGTACTTC	CASSYSIGEGLYEQYF
TRBD2	TRBV6-2/TRBV6-3	-	TRBJ2-5	TGTGCCAGCAGTTACGGCCTAGCGGGGGAAGAGACCCAGTACTTC	CASSYGLAGEETQYF
TRBD1	TRBV4-3	-	TRBJ1-5	TGCGCCAGCAGCCAGGGACAGAATCAGCCCCAGCATTTT	CASSQGQNQPQHF
-	TRBV5-1	-	TRBJ2-2	TGCGCCAGCAGCTTGGCCGGGGGTGGGTCGACCGGGGAGCTGTTTTTT	CASSLAGGGSTGELFF
-	TRBV18	-	TRBJ2-3	TGTGCCAGCTCATTTGGACAGTTCACAGATACGCAGTATTTT	CASSFGQFTDTQYF
TRBD2	TRBV5-4	-	TRBJ2-3	TGTGCCAGCAGCTTTTTAGCGGGAGGGCCCCCAGATACGCAGTATTTT	CASSFLAGGPPDTQYF
-	TRBV3-1/TRBV3-2	-	TRBJ2-7	TGTGCCAGCAGCTCCAGACTGTTCTCCTACGAGCAGTACTTC	CASSSRLFSYEQYF
-	TRBV5-5	-	TRBJ1-4	TGTGCCAGCAGCTTGGTCGGCGGGCCTAATGAAAAACTGTTTTTT	CASSLVGGPNEKLFF
TRBD1	TRBV7-3	-	TRBJ1-1	TGTGCCAGCAGCTTCACAGGGGTAAATGAAGCTTTCTTT	CASSFTGVNEAFF
TRBD2	TRBV5-1	-	TRBJ2-7	TGCGCCAGCAGCCTAGGACTAGCGGGAGAAGAGTACGAGCAGTACTTC	CASSLGLAGEEYEQYF
TRBD1	TRBV11-3	-	TRBJ1-1	TGTGCCAGCAGCTTAGAAACGGACAGGTACTCCATGAACACTGAAGCTTTCTTT	CASSLETDRYSMNTEAFF
TRBD2	TRBV7-2	-	TRBJ2-5	TGTGCCAGCAGCCCCCAGCTAGCGGGGGGGCATCCAGAGACCCAGTACTTC	CASSPQLAGGHPETQYF
TRBD1	TRBV7-6	-	TRBJ1-2	TGTGCCAGCAGCGCAGGGGGCAGCTATGGCTACACCTTC	CASSAGGSYGYTF
-	TRBV29-1	-	TRBJ1-1	TGCAGCGTTGGTGGAGGGATGAACACTGAAGCTTTCTTT	CSVGGGMNTEAFF
-	TRBV12-3/TRBV12-4	-	TRBJ1-1	TGTGCCAGCAGTTTAGCGCGGCAGAAAGCTTTCTTT	CASSLARQKAFF
TRBD2	TRBV7-9	once	TRBJ2-1	TGTGCCAGCAGCTTAGCAGCGGGGAATGAGCAGTTCTTC	CASSLAAGNEQFF
TRBD2	TRBV5-1	-	TRBJ2-1	TGCGCCAGCAGCTTGGGATCCCGCGGGGGGGCAAATGAGCAGTTCTTC	CASSLGSRGGANEQFF
-	TRBV12-3/TRBV12-4	-	TRBJ2-1	TGTGCCAGCTTTAAGCCAGGGTACAATGAGCAGTTCTTC	CASFKPGYNEQFF
-	TRBV20-1	-	TRBJ1-1	TGCAGTGCTAGTGAGGGGGGAGACACTGAAGCTTTCTTT	CSASEGGDTEAFF
TRBD2	TRBV30	-	TRBJ2-1	TGTGCCTGGAGCGGGGACTACAGGTCTAACAATGAGCAGTTCTTC	CAWSGDYRSNNEQFF
TRBD1	TRBV24-1	-	TRBJ1-2	TGTGCCACCAGTGATCCGGACAGGGGCTATGGCTACACCTTC	CATSDPDRGYGYTF
TRBD1	TRBV18	few	TRBJ1-1	TGTGCCAGCTCACTGAACAGGGGGGACACTGAAGCTTTCTTT	CASSLNRGDTEAFF
TRBD1	TRBV27	-	TRBJ1-1	TGTGCCAGCAGTCTGAAACAGGGGTCGGGGACTGAAGCTTTCTTT	CASSLKQGSGTEAFF
TRBD1	TRBV11-1	-	TRBJ2-1	TGTGCCAGCACCTCCCGGACAGGAGACAATGAGCAGTTCTTC	CASTSRTGDNEQFF
-	TRBV6-4	-	TRBJ2-2	TGTGCCAGCAGTGAGGAGGGGACGAACACCGGGGAGCTGTTTTTT	CASSEEGTNTGELFF
-	TRBV25-1	-	TRBJ2-7	TGTGCCAGCAGTGGGGCGACAGCCTCCTACGAGCAGTACTTC	CASSGATASYEQYF